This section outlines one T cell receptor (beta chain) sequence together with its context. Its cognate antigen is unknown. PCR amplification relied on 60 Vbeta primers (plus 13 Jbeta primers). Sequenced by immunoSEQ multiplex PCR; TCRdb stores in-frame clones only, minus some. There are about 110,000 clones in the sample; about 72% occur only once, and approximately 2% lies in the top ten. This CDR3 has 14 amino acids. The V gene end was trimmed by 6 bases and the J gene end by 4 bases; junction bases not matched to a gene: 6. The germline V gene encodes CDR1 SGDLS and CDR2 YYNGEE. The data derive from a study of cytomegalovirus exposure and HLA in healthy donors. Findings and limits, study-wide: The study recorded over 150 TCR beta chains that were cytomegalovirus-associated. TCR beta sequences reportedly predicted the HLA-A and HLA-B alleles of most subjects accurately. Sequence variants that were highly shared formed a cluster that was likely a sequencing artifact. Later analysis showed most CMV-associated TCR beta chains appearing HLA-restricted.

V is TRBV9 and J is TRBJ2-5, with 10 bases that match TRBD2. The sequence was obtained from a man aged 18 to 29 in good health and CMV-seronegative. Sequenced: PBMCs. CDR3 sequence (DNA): TGTGCCAGCACGAGCGGGGGGGCTTTAGAGACCCAGTACTTC. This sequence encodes CASTSGGALETQYF.